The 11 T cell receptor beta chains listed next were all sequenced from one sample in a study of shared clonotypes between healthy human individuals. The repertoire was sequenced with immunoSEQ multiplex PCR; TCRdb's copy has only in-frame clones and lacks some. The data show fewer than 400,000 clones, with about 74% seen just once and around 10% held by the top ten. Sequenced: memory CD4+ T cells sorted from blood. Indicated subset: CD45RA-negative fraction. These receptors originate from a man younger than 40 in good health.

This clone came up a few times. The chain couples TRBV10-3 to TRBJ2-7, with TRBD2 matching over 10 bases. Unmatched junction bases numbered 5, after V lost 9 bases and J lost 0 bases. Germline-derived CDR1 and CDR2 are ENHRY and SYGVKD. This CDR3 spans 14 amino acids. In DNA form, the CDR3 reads TGTGCCATTAGCGGGAGGCCCTCCTCCTACGAGCAGTACTTC. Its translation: CAISGRPSSYEQYF.

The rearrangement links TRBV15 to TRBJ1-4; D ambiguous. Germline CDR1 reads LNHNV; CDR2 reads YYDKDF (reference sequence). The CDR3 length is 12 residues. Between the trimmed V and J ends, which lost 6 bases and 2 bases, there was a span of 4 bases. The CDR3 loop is CATRGTNEKLFF. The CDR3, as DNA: TGTGCCACCAGAGGGACTAATGAAAAACTGTTTTTT. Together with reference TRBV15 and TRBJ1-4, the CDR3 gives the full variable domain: DAMVIQNPRYQVTQFGKPVTLSCSQTLNHNVMYWYQQKSSQAPKLLFHYYDKDFNNEADTPDNFQSRRPNTSFCFLDIRSPGLGDTAMYLCATRGTNEKLFFGSGTQLSVL.

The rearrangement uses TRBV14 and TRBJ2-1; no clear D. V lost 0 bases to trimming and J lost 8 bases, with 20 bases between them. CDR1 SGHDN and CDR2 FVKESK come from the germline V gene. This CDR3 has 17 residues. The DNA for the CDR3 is TGTGCCAGCAGCCAAGATCTGGGCGAGTCCGCTTCCGATGAGCAGTTCTTC. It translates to CASSQDLGESASDEQFF.

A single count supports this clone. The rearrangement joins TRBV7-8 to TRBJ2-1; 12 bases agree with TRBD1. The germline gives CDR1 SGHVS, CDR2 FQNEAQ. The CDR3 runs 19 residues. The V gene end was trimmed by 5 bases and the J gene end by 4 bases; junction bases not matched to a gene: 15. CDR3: CASSPDGTGGPRSYNEQFF. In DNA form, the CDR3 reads TGTGCCAGCAGCCCGGACGGGACAGGGGGCCCCCGAAGTTACAATGAGCAGTTCTTC.

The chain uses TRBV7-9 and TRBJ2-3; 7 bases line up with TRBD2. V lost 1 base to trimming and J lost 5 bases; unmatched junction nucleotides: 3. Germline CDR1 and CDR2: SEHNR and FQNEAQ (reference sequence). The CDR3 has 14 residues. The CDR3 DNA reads TGTGCCAGCAGCTTAGGCAGGGAGGGAGATACGCAGTATTTT. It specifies CASSLGREGDTQYF.

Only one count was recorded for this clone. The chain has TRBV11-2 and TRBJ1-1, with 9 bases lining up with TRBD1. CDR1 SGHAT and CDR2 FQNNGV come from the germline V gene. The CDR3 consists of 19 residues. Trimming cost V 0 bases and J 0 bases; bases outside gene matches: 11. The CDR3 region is CASSLDPAGQGIMNTEAFF. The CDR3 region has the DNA TGTGCCAGCAGCTTAGATCCGGCGGGACAGGGAATAATGAACACTGAAGCTTTCTTT.

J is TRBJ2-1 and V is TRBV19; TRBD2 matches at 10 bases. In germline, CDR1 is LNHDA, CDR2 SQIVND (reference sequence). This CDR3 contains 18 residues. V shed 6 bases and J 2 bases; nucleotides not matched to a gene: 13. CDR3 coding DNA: TGTGCCAGTAGCCAAGGGGCTCTAGCGGGAGCGGCCTACAATGAGCAGTTCTTC. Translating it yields CASSQGALAGAAYNEQFF.

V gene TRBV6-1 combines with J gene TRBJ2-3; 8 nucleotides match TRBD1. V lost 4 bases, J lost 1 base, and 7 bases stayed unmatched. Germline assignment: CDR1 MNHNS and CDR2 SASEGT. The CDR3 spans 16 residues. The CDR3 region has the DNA TGTGCCAGCAGTGTAGAAAGGACAGGGCGCACAGATACGCAGTATTTT. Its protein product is CASSVERTGRTDTQYF.

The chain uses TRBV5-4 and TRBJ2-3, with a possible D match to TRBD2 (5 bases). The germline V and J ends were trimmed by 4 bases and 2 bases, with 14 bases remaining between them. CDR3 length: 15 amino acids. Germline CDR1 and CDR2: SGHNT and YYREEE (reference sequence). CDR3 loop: CASSRSGLYTDTQYF. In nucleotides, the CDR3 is TGTGCCAGCAGCAGGAGCGGCCTTTACACAGATACGCAGTATTTT. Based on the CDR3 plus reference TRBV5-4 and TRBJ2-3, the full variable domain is ETGVTQSPTHLIKTRGQQVTLRCSSQSGHNTVSWYQQALGQGPQFIFQYYREEENGRGNFPPRFSGLQFPNYSSELNVNALELDDSALYLCASSRSGLYTDTQYFGPGTRLTVL.

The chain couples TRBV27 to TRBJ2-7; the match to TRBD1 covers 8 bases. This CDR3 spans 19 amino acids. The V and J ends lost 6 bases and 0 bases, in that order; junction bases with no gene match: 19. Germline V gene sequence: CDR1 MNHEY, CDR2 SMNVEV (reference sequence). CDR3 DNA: TGTGCCAGCAGGGACTCCTGGGGTCGGGGGACAGGAAGCTCCTACGAGCAGTACTTC. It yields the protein CASRDSWGRGTGSSYEQYF.

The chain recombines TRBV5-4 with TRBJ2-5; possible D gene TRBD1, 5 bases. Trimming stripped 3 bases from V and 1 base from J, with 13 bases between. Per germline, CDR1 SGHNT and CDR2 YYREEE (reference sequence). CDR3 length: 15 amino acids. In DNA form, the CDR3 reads TGTGCCAGCAGCTCACGTTCGGACATCCAAGAGACCCAGTACTTC. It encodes CASSSRSDIQETQYF.